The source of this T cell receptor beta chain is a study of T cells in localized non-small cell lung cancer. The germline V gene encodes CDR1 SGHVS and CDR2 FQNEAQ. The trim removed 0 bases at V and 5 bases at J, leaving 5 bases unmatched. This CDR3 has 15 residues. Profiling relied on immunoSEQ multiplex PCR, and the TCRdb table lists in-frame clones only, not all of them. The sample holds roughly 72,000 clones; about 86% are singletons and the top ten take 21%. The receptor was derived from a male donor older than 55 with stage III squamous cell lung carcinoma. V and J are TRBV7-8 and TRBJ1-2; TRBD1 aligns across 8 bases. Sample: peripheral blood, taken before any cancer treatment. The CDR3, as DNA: TGTGCCAGCAGCTTAGCTCCGGACAGGGATTATGGCTACACCTTC. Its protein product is CASSLAPDRDYGYTF.